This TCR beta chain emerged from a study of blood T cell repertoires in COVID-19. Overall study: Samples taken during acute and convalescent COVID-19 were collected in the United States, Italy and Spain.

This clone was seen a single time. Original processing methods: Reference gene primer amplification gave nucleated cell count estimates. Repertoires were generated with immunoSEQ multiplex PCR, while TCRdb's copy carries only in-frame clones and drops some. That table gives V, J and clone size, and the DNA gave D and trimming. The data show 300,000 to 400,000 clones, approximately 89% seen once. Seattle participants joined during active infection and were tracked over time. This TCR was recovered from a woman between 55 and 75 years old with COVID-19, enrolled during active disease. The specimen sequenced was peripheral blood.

CDR3 amino acids: CAVYRTNVGNTIYF. The CDR3, as DNA: TGTGCCGTATACAGGACCAACGTCGGAAACACCATATATTTT. The chain uses TRBV6-5 and TRBJ1-3, with a tentative D call TRBD1 (5 bases). The CDR3 contains 14 residues. Germline CDR1 and CDR2: MNHEY and SVGAGI. Trimming removed 11 bases at V and 4 bases at J, with 18 bases between.